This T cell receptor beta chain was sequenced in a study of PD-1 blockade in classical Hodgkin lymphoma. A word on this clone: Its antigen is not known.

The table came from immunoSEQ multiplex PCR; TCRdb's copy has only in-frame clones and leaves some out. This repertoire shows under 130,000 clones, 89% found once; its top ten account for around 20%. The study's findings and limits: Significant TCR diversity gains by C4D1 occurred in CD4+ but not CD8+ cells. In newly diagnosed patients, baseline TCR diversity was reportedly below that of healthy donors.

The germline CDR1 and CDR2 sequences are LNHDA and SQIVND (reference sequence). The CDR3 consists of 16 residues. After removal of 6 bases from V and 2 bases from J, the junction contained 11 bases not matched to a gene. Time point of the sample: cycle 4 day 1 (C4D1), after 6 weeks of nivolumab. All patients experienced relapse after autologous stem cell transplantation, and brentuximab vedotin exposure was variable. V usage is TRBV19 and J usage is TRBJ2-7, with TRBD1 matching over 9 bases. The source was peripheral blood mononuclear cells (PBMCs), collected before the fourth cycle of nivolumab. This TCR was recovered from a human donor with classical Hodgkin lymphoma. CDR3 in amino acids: CASSTASGTGTYEQYF. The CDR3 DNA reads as TGTGCCAGTAGCACCGCCTCCGGGACAGGGACCTACGAGCAGTACTTC.